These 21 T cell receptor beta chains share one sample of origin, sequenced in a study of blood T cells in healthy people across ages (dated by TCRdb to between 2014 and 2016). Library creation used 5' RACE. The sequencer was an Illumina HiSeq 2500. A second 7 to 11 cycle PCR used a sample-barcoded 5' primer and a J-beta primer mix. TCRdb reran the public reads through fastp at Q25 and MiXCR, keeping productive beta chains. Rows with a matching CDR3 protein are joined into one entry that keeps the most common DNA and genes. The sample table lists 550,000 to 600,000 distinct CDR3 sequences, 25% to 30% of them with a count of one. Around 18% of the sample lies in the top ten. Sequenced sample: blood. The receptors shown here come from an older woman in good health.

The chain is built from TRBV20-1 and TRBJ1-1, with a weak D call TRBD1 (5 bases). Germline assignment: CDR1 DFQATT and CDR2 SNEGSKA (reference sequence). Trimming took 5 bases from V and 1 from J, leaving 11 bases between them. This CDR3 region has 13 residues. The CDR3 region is CSALSTANTEAFF. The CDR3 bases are TGCAGTGCTCTTTCGACAGCGAACACTGAAGCTTTCTTT.

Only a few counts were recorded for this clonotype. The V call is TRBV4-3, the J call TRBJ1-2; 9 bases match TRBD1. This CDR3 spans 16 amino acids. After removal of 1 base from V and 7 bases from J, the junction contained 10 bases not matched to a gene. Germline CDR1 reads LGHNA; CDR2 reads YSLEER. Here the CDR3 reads CASSQVGQGILGGYTF. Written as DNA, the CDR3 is TGCGCCAGCAGCCAAGTGGGACAGGGAATTTTAGGTGGCTACACCTTC.

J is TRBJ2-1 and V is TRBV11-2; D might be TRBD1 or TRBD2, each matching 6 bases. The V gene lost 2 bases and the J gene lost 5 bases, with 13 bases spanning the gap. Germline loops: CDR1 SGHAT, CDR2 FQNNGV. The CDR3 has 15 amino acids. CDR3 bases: TGTGCCAGCAGCTTATTGGGGGGACATCACAATGAGCAGTTCTTC. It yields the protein CASSLLGGHHNEQFF.

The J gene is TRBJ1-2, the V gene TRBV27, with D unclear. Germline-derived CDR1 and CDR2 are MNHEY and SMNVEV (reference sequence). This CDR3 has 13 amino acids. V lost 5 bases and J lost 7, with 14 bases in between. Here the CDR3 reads CASSPSPRPGYTF. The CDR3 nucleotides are TGTGCCAGCAGTCCGTCCCCTAGACCTGGCTACACCTTC.

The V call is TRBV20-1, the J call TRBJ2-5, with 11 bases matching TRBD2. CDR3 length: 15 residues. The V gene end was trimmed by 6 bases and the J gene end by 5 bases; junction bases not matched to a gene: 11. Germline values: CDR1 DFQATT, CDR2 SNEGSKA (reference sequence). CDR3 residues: CSAPLAGGPPETQYF. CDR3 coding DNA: TGCAGTGCACCTTTAGCGGGGGGGCCCCCGGAGACCCAGTACTTC.

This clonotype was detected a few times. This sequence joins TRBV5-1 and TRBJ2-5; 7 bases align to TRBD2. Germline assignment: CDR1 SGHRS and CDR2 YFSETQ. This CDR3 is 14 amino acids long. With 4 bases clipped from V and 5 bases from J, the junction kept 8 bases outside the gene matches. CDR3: CASSAGTNEETQYF. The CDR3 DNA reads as TGCGCCAGCAGCGCCGGGACTAACGAGGAGACCCAGTACTTC.

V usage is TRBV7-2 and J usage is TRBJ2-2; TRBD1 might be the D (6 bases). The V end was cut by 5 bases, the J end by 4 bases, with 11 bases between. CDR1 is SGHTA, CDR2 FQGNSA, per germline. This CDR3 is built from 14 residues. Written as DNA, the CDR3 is TGTGCCAGCAGCCAGGGGCAGCTCACCGGGGAGCTGTTTTTT. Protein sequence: CASSQGQLTGELFF.

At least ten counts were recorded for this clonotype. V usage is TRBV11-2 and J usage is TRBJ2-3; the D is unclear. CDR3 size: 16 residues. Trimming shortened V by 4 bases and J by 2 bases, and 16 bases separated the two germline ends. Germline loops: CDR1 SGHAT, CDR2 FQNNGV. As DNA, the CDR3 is TGTGCCAGCAGCTCGCCCGATAGCCCAAACACAGATACGCAGTATTTT. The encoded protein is CASSSPDSPNTDTQYF.

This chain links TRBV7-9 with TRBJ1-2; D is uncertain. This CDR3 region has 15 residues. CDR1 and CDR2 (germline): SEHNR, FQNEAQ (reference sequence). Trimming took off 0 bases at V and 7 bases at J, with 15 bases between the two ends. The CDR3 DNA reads TGTGCCAGCAGCTTAGCGCTTGGGCAGGCGGCTGGCTACACCTTC. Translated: CASSLALGQAAGYTF. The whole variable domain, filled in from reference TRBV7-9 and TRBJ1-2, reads DTGVSQNPRHKITKRGQNVTFRCDPISEHNRLYWYRQTLGQGPEFLTYFQNEAQLEKSRLLSDRFSAERPKGSFSTLEIQRTEQGDSAMYLCASSLALGQAAGYTFGSGTRLTVV.

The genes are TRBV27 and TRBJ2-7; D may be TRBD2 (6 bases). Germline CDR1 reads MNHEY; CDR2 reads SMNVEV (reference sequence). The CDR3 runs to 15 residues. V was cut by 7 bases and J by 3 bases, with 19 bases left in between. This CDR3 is CASISNFPGGYEQYF. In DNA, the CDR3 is TGTGCCAGCATAAGCAACTTCCCCGGGGGCTACGAGCAGTACTTC.

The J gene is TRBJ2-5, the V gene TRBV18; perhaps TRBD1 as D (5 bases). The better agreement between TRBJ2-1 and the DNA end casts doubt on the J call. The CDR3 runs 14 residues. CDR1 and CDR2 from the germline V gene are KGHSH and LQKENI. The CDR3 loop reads CASSPSGNPNEQFF. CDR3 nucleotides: TGTGCCAGCTCACCTTCAGGGAACCCCAATGAGCAGTTCTTC.

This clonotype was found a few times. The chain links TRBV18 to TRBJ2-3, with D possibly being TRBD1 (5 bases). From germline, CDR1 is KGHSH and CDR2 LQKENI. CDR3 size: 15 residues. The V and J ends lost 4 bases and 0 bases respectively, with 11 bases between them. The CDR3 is CASSLLTVSTDTQYF. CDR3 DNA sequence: TGTGCCAGCTCACTACTGACAGTTAGCACAGATACGCAGTATTTT.

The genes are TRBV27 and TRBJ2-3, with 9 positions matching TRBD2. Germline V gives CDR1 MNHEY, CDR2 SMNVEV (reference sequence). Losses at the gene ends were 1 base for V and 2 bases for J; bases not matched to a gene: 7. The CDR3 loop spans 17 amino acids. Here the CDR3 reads CASSLFLRGGATDTQYF. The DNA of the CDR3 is TGTGCCAGCAGTTTATTCTTGCGGGGGGGCGCCACAGATACGCAGTATTTT.

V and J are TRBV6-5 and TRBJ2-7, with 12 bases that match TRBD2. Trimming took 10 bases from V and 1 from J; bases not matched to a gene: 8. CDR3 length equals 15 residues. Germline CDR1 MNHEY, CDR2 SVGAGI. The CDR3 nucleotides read TGTGCCACCGTTACTAGCGGGGGGACTTCCTACGAGCAGTACTTC. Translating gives CATVTSGGTSYEQYF.

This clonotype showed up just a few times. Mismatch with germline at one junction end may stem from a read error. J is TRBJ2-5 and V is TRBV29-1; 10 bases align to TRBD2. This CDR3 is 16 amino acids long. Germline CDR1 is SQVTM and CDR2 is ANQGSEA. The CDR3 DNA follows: TGCAGCGTTGAAATAGCGGGGGGAACTTACCAAGAGACCCAGTATTTC. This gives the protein CSVEIAGGTYQETQYF.

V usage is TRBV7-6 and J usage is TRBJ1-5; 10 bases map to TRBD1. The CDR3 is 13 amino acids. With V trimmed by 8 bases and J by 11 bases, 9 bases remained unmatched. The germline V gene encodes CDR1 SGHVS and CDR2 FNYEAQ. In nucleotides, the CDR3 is TGTGCCAGCGGGACAGGGGAGGGGCAGTCCCAGCATTTT. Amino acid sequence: CASGTGEGQSQHF.

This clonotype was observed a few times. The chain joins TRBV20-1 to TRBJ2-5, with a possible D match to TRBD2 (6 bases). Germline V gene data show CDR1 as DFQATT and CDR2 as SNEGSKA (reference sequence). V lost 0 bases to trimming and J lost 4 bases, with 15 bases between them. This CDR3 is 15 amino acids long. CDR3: CSARDPGLRGETQYF. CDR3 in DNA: TGCAGTGCTAGAGACCCGGGACTCCGTGGAGAGACCCAGTACTTC.

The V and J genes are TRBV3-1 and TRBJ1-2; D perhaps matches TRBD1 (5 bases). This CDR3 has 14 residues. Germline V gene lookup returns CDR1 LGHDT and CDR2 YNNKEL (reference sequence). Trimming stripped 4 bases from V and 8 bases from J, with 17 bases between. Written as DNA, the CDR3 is TGTGCCAGCAGCCCCAGCGGGGCTCTAGAGGGCTACACCTTC. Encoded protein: CASSPSGALEGYTF.

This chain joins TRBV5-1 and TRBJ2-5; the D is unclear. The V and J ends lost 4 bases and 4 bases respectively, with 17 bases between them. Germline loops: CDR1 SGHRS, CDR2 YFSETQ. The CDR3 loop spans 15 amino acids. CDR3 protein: CASSLGTVGLETQYF. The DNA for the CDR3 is TGCGCCAGCAGCCTGGGTACCGTCGGTCTAGAGACCCAGTACTTC.

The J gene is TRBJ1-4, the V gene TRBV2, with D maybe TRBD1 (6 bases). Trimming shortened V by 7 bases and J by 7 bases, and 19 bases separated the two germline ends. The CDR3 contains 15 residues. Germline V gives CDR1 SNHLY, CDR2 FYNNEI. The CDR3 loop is CASTVVGGLGEKLFF. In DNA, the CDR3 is TGTGCCAGCACCGTGGTTGGGGGCTTAGGTGAAAAACTGTTTTTT.

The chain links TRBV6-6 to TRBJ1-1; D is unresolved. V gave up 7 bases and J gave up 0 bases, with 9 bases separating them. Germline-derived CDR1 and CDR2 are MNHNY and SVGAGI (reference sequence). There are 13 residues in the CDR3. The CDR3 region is CASILQLNTEAFF. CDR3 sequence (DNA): TGTGCCAGCATCCTTCAGTTGAACACTGAAGCTTTCTTT.